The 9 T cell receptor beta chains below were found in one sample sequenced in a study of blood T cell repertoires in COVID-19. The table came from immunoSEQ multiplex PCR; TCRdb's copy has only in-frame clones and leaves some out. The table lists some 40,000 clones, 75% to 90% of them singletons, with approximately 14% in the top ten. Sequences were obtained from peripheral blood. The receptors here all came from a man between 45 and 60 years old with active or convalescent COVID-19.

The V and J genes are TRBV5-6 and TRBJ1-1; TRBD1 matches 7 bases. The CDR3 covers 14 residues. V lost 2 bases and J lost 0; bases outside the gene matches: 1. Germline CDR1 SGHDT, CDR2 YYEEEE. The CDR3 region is CASSLQGMNTEAFF. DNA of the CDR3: TGTGCCAGCAGCTTACAGGGGATGAACACTGAAGCTTTCTTT.

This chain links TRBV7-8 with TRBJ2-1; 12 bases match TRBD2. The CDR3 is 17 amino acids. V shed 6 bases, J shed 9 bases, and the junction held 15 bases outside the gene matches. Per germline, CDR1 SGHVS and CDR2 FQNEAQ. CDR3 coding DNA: TGTGCCAGCAGGGGGAATTCACTAGCGGGGGGATTCGTTGAGCAGTTCTTC. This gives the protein CASRGNSLAGGFVEQFF.

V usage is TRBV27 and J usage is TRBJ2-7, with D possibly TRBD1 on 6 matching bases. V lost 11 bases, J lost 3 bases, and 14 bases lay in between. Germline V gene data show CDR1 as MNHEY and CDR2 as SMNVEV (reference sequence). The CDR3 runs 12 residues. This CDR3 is CASRQGNYEQYF. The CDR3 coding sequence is TGTGCCTCTAGGCAGGGGAACTACGAGCAGTACTTC.

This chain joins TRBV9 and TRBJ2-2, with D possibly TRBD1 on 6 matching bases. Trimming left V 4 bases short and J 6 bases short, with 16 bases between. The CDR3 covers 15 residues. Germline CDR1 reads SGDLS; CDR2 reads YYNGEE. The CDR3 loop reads CASSTSTGFAGELFF. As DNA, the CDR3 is TGTGCCAGCAGCACTTCCACAGGGTTCGCCGGGGAGCTGTTTTTT. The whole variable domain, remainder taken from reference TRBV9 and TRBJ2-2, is DSGVTQTPKHLITATGQRVTLRCSPRSGDLSVYWYQQSLDQGLQFLIQYYNGEERAKGNILERFSAQQFPDLHSELNLSSLELGDSALYFCASSTSTGFAGELFFGEGSRLTVL.

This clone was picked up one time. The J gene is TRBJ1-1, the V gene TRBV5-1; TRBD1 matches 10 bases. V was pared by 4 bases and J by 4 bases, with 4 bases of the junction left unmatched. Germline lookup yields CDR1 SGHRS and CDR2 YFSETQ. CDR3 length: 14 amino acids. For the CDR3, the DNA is TGCGCCAGCAGCACCCGGACAGGGGGCACTGAAGCTTTCTTT. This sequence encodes CASSTRTGGTEAFF.

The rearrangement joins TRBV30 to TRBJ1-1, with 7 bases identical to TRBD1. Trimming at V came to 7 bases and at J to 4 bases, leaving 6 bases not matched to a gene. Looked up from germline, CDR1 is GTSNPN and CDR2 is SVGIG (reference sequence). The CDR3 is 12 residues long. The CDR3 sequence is CAFSGQFTEAFF. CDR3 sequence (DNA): TGTGCCTTCTCGGGACAGTTCACTGAAGCTTTCTTT.

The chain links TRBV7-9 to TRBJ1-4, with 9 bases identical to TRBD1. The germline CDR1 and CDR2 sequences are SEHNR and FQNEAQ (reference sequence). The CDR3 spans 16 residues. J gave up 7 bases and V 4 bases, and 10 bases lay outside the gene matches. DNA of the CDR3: TGTGCCAGCAGCTCAACACAGGGGGCAGTAAGTGAAAAACTGTTTTTT. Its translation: CASSSTQGAVSEKLFF.

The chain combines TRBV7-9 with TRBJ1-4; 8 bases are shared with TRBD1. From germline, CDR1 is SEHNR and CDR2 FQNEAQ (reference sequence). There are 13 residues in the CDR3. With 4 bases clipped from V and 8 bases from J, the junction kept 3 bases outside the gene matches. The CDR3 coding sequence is TGTGCCAGCAGCTCAGGGGGCTGGGAAAAACTGTTTTTT. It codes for CASSSGGWEKLFF.

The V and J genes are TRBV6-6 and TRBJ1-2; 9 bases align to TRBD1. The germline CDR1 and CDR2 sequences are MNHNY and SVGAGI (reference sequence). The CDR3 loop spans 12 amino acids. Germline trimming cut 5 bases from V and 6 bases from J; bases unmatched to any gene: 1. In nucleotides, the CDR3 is TGTGCCAGCAGTCGGACAGGGGATGGCTACACCTTC. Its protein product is CASSRTGDGYTF.